This T cell receptor (beta chain) came from a study of response to subunit inactivated influenza vaccine. In TCRdb, the RT-PCR reads were re-called with MiXCR into one record per CDR3 protein. The profile shows approximately 500,000 distinct CDR3 sequences, about 15% of them singletons. The CDR3 has 14 amino acids. CDR1 is SGHRS and CDR2 is YFSETQ in the germline V gene. V lost 5 bases and J 1 base, leaving 13 bases between the germline ends. In regard to this clonotype: The target antigen is unknown.

Overall study results and limits: Few additional T cells are recruited per seasonal influenza vaccination, authors suggested.

This clonotype was sampled from a man aged 45 to 65 who received an inactivated influenza vaccine. The chain couples TRBV5-1 to TRBJ2-7; possibly TRBD2 for D (6 bases). The sample consisted of PBMCs from blood, taken roughly 12 days after vaccination. CDR3 coding DNA: TGCGCCAGCAGAGGCGGGGAAGTGTCCTACGAGCAGTACTTC. Translated, it gives CASRGGEVSYEQYF.